This TCR beta chain was sequenced in a study of cytomegalovirus exposure and HLA in healthy donors. The germline V gene encodes CDR1 ENHRY and CDR2 SYGVKD. The length of the CDR3 is 14 residues. Losses at the gene ends were 5 bases for V and 4 bases for J; bases not matched to a gene: 7. This cohort consisted of healthy bone marrow donors. This clone turned up a few times. Its matching antigen is unknown. The PCR ran on 60 Vbeta and 13 Jbeta primers. The data were produced by immunoSEQ multiplex PCR, yet TCRdb's version contains in-frame clones alone and is incomplete. The sample includes some 98,000 clones, 70% to 80% seen only once; the top ten take over 9.5%. Study-level findings and limits: As a later analysis showed, a missense DCLRE1C variant was linked to trimming of TCR beta V- and J-genes. Sequencing depth across donors, presence/absence analyses assumed, was roughly uniform. Overall, approximately 150 TCR beta chains were annotated as cytomegalovirus-associated.

The receptor was isolated from a man between 18 and 29 years old in good health and CMV-seropositive. Sequenced material: PBMCs. The chain links TRBV10-3 to TRBJ1-1; 7 nucleotides agree with TRBD1. This CDR3 is CAISFKQGSTEAFF. In DNA, the CDR3 is TGTGCCATCAGTTTCAAACAGGGGAGCACTGAAGCTTTCTTT.